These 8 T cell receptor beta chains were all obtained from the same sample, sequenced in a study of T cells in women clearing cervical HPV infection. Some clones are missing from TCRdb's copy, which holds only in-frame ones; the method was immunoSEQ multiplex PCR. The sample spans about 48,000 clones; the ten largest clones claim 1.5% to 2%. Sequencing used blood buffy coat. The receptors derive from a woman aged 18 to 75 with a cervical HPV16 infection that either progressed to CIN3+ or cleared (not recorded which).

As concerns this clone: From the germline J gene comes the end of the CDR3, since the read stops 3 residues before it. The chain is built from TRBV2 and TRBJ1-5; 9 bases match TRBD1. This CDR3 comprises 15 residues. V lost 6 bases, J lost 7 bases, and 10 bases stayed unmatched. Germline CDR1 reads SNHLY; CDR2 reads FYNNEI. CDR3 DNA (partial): TGTGCCAGCAGCGGAACAGGGGGCTGGGGGCAGCCC. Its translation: CASSGTGGWGQP. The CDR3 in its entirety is CASSGTGGWGQPQHF.

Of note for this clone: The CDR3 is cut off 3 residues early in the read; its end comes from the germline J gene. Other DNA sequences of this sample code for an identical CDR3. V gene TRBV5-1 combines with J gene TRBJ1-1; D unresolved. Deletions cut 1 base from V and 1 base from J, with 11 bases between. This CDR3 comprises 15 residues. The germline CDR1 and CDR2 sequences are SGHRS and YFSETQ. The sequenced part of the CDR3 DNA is TGCGCCAGCAGCTTGTTAAGCACTCCGAACACTGAA. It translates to CASSLLSTPNTE. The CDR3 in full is CASSLLSTPNTEAFF.

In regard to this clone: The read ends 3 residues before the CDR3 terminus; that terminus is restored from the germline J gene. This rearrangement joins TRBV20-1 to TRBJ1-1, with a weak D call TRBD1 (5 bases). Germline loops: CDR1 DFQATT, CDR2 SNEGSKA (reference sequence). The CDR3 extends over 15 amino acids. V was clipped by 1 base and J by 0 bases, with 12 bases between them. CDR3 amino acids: CSARVGAGMNTEAFF. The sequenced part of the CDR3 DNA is TGCAGTGCTAGAGTAGGTGCAGGGATGAACACTGAA.

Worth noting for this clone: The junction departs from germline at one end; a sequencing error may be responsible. CDR3 sequence reads: CASSRTGGTDTQYF. The DNA read from the CDR3 is TGCGCCAGCAGCCGGACAGGGGGTACAGATACG. The gene calls are TRBV4-2 and TRBJ2-3, with TRBD1 matching 10 bases. The read falls 3 residues short of the CDR3 end, and the missing part is taken from the germline J gene. Germline lookup yields CDR1 LGHNA and CDR2 YNFKEQ. This CDR3 region has 14 residues.

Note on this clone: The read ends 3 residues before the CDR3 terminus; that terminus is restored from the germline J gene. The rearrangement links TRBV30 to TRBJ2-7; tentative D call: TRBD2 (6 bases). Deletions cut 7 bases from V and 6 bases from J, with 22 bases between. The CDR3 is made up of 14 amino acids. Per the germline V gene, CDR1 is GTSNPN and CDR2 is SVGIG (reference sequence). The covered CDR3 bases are TGTGCCTCGAATGAGGGACGGGGGACTCCCGAG. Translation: CASNEGRGTPE. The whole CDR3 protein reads CASNEGRGTPEQYF. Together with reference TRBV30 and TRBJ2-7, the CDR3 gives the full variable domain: SQTIHQWPATLVQPVGSPLSLECTVEGTSNPNLYWYRQAAGRGLQLLFYSVGIGQISSEVPQNLSASRPQDRQFILSSKKLLLSDSGFYLCASNEGRGTPEQYFGPGTRLTVT.

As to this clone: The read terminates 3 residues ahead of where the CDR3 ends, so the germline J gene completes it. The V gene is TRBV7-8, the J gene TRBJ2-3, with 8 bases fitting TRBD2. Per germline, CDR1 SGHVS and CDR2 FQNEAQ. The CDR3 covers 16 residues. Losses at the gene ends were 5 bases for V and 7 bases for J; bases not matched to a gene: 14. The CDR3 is CASSPTHSGSMNTQYF. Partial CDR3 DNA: TGTGCCAGCAGCCCCACCCACAGCGGGAGCATGAATACG.

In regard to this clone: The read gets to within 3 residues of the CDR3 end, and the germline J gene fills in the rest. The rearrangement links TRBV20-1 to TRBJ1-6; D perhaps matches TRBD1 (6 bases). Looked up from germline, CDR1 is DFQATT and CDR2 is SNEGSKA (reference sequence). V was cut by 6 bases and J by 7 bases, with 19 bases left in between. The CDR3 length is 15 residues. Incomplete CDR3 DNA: TGCAGTGCACAGGGTGTTCAGGGGAGGAATTCACCC. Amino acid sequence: CSAQGVQGRNSP. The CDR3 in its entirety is CSAQGVQGRNSPLHF.

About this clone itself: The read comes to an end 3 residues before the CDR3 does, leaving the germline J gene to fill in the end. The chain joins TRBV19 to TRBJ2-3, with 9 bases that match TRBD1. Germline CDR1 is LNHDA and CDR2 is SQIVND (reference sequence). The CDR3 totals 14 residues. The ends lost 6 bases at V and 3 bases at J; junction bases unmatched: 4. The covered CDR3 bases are TGTGCCAGTAGGGGGACAGGGTGGACAGATACG. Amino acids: CASRGTGWTDT. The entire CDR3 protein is CASRGTGWTDTQYF.